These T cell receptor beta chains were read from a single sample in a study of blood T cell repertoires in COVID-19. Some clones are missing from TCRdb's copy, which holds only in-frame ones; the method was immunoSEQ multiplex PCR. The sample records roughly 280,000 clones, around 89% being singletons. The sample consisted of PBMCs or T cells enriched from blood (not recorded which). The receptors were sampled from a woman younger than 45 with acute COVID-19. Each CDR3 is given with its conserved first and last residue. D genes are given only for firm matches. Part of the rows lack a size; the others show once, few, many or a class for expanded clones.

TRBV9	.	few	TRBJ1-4	TGTGCCAGCAGCGTATCAGGGATCGATGAAAAACTGTTTTTT	CASSVSGIDEKLFF
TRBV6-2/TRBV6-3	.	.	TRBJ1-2	TGTGCCAGCAGCGACTATAAGAGTGGCTACACCTTC	CASSDYKSGYTF
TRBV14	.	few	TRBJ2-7	TGTGCCAGCAGCCCTGCAGGGAAAGCCTACGAGCAGTACTTC	CASSPAGKAYEQYF
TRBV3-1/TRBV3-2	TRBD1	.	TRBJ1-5	TGTGCCAGCAGCCCTACTCCTGACAGGGCTGACGGCAATCAGCCCCAGCATTTT	CASSPTPDRADGNQPQHF
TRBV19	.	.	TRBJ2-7	TGTGCCAGTAGTGGAGGGACTTCCAGCTCCTACGAGCAGTACTTC	CASSGGTSSSYEQYF
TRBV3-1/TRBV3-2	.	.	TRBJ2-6	TGTGCCAGCAGCCTTTATTCTGGGGCCAACGTCCTGACTTTC	CASSLYSGANVLTF
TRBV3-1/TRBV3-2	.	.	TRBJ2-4	TGTGCCAGCAGCCAAGGTATACCCCAGAAAAACATTCAGTACTTC	CASSQGIPQKNIQYF
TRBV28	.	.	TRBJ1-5	TGTGCCAGCAGTCCGACAGTGATCATCCCCCAGCATTTT	CASSPTVIIPQHF
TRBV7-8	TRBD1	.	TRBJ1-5	TGTGCCAGCAGCTTAGATACAGGGGGCAATCAGCCCCAGCATTTT	CASSLDTGGNQPQHF
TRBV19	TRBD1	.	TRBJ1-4	TGTGCCAGTAGTATAGCTACAGGGGGACTTAATGAAAAACTGTTTTTT	CASSIATGGLNEKLFF
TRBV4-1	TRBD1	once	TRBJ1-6	TGCGCCAGCAGCGAAATAACAGGGGGTAATAATTCACCCCTCCACTTT	CASSEITGGNNSPLHF
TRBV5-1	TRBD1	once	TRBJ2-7	TGCGCCAGCAGCGCCGAAGCCCGGGACAGAGGCTCCTACGAGCAGTACTTC	CASSAEARDRGSYEQYF
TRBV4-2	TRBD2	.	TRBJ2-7	TGTGCCAGCAGCCAAGGGGGACTAGCGGGAGAGGGGCAGTACTTC	CASSQGGLAGEGQYF
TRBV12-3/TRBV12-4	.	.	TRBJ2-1	TGTGCCAGCAGCCCGACTAGATATGAGCAGTTCTTC	CASSPTRYEQFF
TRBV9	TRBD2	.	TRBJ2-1	TGTGCCAGCAGCAACGGTCTAGCGGGCCCCTACAATGAGCAGTTCTTC	CASSNGLAGPYNEQFF
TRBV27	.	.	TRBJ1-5	TGTGCCAGCAGCCCGAACAGGGTAATCAATCAGCCCCAGCATTTT	CASSPNRVINQPQHF
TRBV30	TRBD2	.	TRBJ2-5	TGTGCCTGGATAGGGACTAGCGGGAGTGGGGGGCCCCAAGAGACCCAGTACTTC	CAWIGTSGSGGPQETQYF
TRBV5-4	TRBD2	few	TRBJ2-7	TGTGCCAGCAGCTTGGATGGGGGCGGGAGGCCGACCGAGCAGTACTTC	CASSLDGGGRPTEQYF
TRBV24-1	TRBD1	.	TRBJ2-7	TGTGCCACCAGTGATGGAAAACCGGGACAGGGGGCGCGCCACGAGCAGTACTTC	CATSDGKPGQGARHEQYF
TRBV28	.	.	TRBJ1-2	TGTGCCAGCAGTTCTCCGGCTGAAGAGACAGATTATGGCTACACCTTC	CASSSPAEETDYGYTF
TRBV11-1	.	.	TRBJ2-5	TGTGCCAGCAGCTTAGATCTCTCGGAGACCCAGTACTTC	CASSLDLSETQYF
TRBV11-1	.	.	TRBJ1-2	TGTGCCAGCAGCGTGGACAGTTGGAGTGGCTACACCTTC	CASSVDSWSGYTF
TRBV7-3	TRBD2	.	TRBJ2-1	TGTGCCAGCAGCCTGGGGACTAGCGACTACAATGAGCAGTTCTTC	CASSLGTSDYNEQFF
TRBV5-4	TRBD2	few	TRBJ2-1	TGTGCCAGCAGCTCCCGAGTCGGCGGGAGCTCCTACAATGAGCAGTTCTTC	CASSSRVGGSSYNEQFF
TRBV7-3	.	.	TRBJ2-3	TGTGCCAGCAGCTTAAGCGGGTCCGGAGATACGCAGTATTTT	CASSLSGSGDTQYF
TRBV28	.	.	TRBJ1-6	TGTGCCAGCAGTCTCGGGGGGACCACAAATTCACCCCTCCACTTT	CASSLGGTTNSPLHF
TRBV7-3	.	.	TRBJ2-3	TGTGCCAGCAGCTTAACCCAGGTTAGGTCGGATACGCAGTATTTT	CASSLTQVRSDTQYF
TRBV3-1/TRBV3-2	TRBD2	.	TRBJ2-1	TGTGCCAGCAGCCATGGGGTTACTAGCGGCTACAATGAGCAGTTCTTC	CASSHGVTSGYNEQFF
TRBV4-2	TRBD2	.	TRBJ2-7	TGTGCCAGCAGCCAGGAGCGGGAGGGCAACTACGAGCAGTACTTC	CASSQEREGNYEQYF
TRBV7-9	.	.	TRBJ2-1	TGTGCCAGCAGCCTTGCGGGGATCTCCCTCTCCTACAATGAGCAGTTCTTC	CASSLAGISLSYNEQFF
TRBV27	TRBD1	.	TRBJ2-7	TGTGCCAGCAGTTTCACCGGGACAGGGACCTACGAGCAGTACTTC	CASSFTGTGTYEQYF
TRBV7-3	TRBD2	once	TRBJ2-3	TGTGCCAGCAGCCTCTCCCCGGGAGGGAGGACAGATACGCAGTATTTT	CASSLSPGGRTDTQYF
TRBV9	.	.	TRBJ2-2	TGTGCCAGCAGCCTTAACACCGGGGAGCTGTTTTTT	CASSLNTGELFF